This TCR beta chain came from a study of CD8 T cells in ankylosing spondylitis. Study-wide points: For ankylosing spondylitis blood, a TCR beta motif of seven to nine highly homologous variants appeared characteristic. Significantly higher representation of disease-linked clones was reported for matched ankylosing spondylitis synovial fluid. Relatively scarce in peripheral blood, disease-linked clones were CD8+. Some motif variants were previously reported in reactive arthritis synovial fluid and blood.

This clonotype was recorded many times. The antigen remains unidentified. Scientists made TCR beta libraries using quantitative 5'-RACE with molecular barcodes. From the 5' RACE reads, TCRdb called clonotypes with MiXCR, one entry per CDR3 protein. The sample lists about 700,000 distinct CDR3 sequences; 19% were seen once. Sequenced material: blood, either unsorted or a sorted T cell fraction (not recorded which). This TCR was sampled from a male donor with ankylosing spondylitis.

DNA of the CDR3: TGCGCCAGCAGCTCGGGGGAGGGCCGTCTCGTGGAGACCCAGTACTTC. This sequence encodes CASSSGEGRLVETQYF. This sequence joins TRBV5-1 and TRBJ2-5; 7 bases align to TRBD2. The V segment lost 3 bases and the J segment 5 bases; nucleotides outside the gene matches: 13. The CDR3 contains 16 residues. Per the germline V gene, CDR1 is SGHRS and CDR2 is YFSETQ.